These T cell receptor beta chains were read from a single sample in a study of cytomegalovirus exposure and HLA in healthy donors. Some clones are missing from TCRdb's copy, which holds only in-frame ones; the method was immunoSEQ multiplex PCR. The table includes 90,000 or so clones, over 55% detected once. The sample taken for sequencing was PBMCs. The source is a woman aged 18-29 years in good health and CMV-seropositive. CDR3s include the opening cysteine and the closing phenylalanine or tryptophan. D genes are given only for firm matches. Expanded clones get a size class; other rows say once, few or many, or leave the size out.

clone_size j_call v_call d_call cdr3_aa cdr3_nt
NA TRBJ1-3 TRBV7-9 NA CASSFSPTVSGNTIYF TGTGCCAGCAGCTTTTCTCCTACTGTCTCTGGAAACACCATATATTTT
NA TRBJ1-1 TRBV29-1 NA CSVEESEAFF TGCAGCGTTGAGGAGTCTGAAGCTTTCTTT
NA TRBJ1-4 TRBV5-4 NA CASSLRGQEKLFF TGTGCCAGCAGCTTGCGGGGTCAGGAAAAACTGTTTTTT
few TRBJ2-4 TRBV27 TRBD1 CASSLRQGIAKNIQYF TGTGCCAGCAGTTTAAGACAGGGCATTGCCAAAAACATTCAGTACTTC
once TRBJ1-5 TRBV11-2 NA CASSITGPNQPQHF TGTGCCAGCAGCATAACAGGTCCGAATCAGCCCCAGCATTTT
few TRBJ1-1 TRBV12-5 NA CASGFGRYSYEAFF TGTGCTAGTGGTTTCGGCAGGTATTCCTATGAAGCTTTCTTT
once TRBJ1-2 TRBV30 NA CAWNRFNYGYTF TGTGCCTGGAATAGATTTAACTATGGCTACACCTTC
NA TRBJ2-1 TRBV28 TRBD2 CASSPRTSAHNEQFF TGTGCCAGCAGTCCCCGGACTAGCGCTCACAATGAGCAGTTCTTC
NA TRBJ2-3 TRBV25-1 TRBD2 CASSAGGGQSTDTQYF TGTGCCAGCAGTGCGGGGGGGGGACAAAGCACAGATACGCAGTATTTT
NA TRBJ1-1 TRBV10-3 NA CAISDPGAVADTEAFF TGTGCCATCAGTGATCCAGGGGCAGTGGCGGACACTGAAGCTTTCTTT
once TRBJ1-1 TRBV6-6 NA CASSYIVTSEAFF TGTGCCAGCAGTTATATCGTTACTTCTGAAGCTTTCTTT
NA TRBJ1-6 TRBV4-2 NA CASDGGGLDGEIPLHF TGTGCCAGTGACGGGGGGGGGCTCGATGGGGAAATCCCCCTCCACTTT
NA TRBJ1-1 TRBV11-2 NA CASSLMTAANTEAFF TGTGCCAGCAGCTTAATGACAGCCGCTAACACTGAAGCTTTCTTT
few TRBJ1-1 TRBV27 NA CASSIFRTVRGTEAFF TGTGCCAGCAGCATATTTAGGACAGTCCGGGGCACTGAAGCTTTCTTT
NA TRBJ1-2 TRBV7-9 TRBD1 CASSSGQGGGYGYTF TGTGCCAGCAGCTCCGGACAGGGGGGTGGCTATGGCTACACCTTC
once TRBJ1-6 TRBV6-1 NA CASRRTDLNSPLHF TGTGCCAGCAGACGGACAGACTTAAATTCACCCCTCCACTTT
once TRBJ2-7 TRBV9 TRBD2 CASSVRSGGAYEQYF TGTGCCAGCAGCGTCAGGAGCGGGGGAGCCTACGAGCAGTACTTC
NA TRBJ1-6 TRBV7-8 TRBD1 CASTPGQGTRSSPLHF TGTGCCAGCACCCCGGGACAGGGAACAAGGAGTTCACCCCTCCACTTT
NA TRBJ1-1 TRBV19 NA CASSIRGGLRGLNTEAFF TGTGCCAGTAGTATTAGGGGCGGGCTCAGGGGCTTGAACACTGAAGCTTTCTTT
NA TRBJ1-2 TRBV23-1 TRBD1 CASSHSGTAYGYTF TGCGCCAGCAGTCATTCCGGGACAGCCTATGGCTACACCTTC
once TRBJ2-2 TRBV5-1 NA CASSLVNTGELFF TGCGCCAGCAGCTTGGTAAACACCGGGGAGCTGTTTTTT
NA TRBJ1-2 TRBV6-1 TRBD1 CASSEAGQGLYGYTF TGTGCCAGCAGTGAAGCGGGACAGGGCCTATATGGCTACACCTTC
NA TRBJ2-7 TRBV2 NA CASREQGPSYEQYF TGTGCCAGCAGGGAACAGGGCCCCTCCTACGAGCAGTACTTC
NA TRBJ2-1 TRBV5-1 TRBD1 CASTRDRGDNEQFF TGCGCCAGCACCCGGGACAGGGGTGATAATGAGCAGTTCTTC
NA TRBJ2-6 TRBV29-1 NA CSVSSGANVLTF TGCAGCGTGAGCTCTGGGGCCAACGTCCTGACTTTC
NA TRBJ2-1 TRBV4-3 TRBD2 CASSQGTSGDYNEQFF TGCGCCAGCAGCCAAGGGACTAGCGGGGACTACAATGAGCAGTTCTTC
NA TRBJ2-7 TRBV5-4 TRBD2 CASRTGTSGNYEQYF TGTGCCAGTCGGACGGGGACTAGCGGGAACTACGAGCAGTACTTC
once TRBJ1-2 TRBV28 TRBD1 CASSLGGQLNYGYTF TGTGCCAGCAGTTTAGGGGGACAGCTTAACTATGGCTACACCTTC
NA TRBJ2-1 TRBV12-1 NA CASSLTSNGGTSYNEQFF TGTGCCAGCAGTTTGACCTCGAACGGGGGGACTTCCTACAATGAGCAGTTCTTC
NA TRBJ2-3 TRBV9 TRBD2 CASSSGLAGGPGGDTQYF TGTGCCAGCAGCTCAGGACTAGCGGGGGGGCCGGGTGGCGATACGCAGTATTTT
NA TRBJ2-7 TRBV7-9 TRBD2 CASSLLTSAGEQYF TGTGCCAGCAGCCTGCTGACTAGCGCGGGCGAGCAGTACTTC
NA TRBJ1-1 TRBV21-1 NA CAGRAGGTEAFF TGTGCCGGAAGAGCGGGGGGGACTGAAGCTTTCTTT
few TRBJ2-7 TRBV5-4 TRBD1 CASSRDRGRSSYEQYF TGTGCCAGCAGCCGGGACAGGGGACGAAGCTCCTACGAGCAGTACTTC
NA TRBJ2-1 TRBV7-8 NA CASSSFEIPYNEQFF TGTGCCAGCAGCTCTTTCGAGATCCCCTACAATGAGCAGTTCTTC
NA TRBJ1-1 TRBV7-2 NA CASSRRRSDMNTEAFF TGTGCCAGCAGCCGCCGACGGAGTGATATGAACACTGAAGCTTTCTTT
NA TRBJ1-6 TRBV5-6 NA CASSTEQGRGNSPLHF TGTGCCAGCAGCACAGAACAGGGAAGGGGTAATTCACCCCTCCACTTT
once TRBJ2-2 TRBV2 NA CASKGEHTGELFF TGTGCCAGCAAGGGGGAGCACACCGGGGAGCTGTTTTTT
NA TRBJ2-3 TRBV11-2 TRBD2 CASSLAQPGLATDTQYF TGTGCCAGCAGCTTAGCCCAACCGGGACTAGCGACAGATACGCAGTATTTT
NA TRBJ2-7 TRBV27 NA CASSSTYEQYF TGTGCCAGCAGTTCTACGTACGAGCAGTACTTC
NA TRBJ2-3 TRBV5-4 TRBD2 CASSPRTSGGVTDTQYF TGTGCCAGCAGCCCTCGGACTAGCGGGGGGGTTACAGATACGCAGTATTTT